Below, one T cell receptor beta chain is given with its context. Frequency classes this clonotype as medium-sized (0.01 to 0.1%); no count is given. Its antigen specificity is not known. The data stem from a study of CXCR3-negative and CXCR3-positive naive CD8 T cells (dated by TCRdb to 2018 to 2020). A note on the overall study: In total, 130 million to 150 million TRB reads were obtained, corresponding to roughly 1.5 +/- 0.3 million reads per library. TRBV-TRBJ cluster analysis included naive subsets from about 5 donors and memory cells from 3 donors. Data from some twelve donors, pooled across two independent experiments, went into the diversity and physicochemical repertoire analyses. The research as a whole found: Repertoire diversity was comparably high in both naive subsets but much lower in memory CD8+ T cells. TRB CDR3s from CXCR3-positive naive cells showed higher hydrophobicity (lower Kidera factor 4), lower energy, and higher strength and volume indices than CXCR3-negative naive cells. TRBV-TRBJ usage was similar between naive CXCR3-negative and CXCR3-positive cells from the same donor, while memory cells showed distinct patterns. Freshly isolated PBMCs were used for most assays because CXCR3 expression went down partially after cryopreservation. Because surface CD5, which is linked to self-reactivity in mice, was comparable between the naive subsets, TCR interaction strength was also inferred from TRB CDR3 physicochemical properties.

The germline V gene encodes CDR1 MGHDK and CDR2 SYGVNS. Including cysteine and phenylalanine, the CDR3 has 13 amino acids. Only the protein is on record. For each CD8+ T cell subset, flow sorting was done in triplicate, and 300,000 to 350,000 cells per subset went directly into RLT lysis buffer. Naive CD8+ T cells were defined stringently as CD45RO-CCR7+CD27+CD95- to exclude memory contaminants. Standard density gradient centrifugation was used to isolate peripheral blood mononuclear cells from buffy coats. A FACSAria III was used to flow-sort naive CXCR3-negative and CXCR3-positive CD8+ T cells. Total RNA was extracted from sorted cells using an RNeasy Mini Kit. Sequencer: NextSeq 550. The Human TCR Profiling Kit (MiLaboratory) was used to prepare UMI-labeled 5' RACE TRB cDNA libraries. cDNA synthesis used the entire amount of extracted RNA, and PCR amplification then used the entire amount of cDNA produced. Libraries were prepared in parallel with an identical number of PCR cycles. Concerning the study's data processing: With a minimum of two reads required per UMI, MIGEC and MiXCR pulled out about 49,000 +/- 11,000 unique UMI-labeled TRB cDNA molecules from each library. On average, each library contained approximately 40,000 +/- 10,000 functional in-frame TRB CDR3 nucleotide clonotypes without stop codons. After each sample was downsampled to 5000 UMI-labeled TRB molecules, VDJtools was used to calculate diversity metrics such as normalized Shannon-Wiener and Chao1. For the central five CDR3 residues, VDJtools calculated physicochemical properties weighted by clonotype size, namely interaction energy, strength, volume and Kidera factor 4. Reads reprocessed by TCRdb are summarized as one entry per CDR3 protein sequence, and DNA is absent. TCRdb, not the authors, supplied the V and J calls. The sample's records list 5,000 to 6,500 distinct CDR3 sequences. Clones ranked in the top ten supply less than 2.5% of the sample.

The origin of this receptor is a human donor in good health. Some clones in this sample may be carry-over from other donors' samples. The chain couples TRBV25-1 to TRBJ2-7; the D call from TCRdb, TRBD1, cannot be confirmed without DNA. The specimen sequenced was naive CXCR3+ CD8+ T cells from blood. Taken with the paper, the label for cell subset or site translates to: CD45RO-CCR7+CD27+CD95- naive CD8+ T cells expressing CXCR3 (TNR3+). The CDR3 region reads CASRGRWAYEQYF.